The 15 T cell receptor beta chains listed next were all sequenced from one sample in a study of control samples from healthy donors and cancer patients. TCRdb's table, derived via immunoSEQ multiplex PCR, lists solely in-frame clones and lacks some. Found here are roughly 130,000 clones, approximately 90% of them singletons; the top ten hold roughly 9.4%. The sample consisted of blood. The receptors derive from a man between 18 and 35 years old in good health.

The chain uses TRBV27 and TRBJ2-2; 11 nucleotides agree with TRBD2. Germline V CDR1 and CDR2: MNHEY, SMNVEV (reference sequence). The CDR3 is 18 amino acids. After removal of 7 bases from V and 3 bases from J, the junction contained 13 bases not matched to a gene. The CDR3 is CASTLTGLAGGYTGELFF. DNA of the CDR3: TGTGCCAGCACCCTAACTGGGCTAGCGGGGGGCTACACCGGGGAGCTGTTTTTT.

This clone was picked up one time. The chain carries TRBV30 and TRBJ1-1; 12 positions match TRBD1. V lost 4 bases, J lost 10 bases, and 7 bases stayed unmatched. Germline V lookup: CDR1 GTSNPN, CDR2 SVGIG (reference sequence). CDR3 size: 13 residues. CDR3 coding DNA: TGTGCCTGGAACACCGGGACAGGGGGCGCAGCTTTCTTT. It specifies CAWNTGTGGAAFF.

The V and J genes are TRBV5-5 and TRBJ2-2; no clear D gene. V was pared by 4 bases and J by 7 bases, with 8 bases between. Looked up from germline, CDR1 is SGHKS and CDR2 is YYEKEE (reference sequence). This CDR3 has 12 residues. CDR3 residues: CASSPTGGELFF. As DNA, the CDR3 is TGTGCCAGCAGCCCGACCGGCGGGGAGCTGTTTTTT.

The chain is built from TRBV7-9 and TRBJ2-1; 12 bases agree with TRBD2. After removal of 2 bases from V and 8 bases from J, the junction contained 7 bases not matched to a gene. Per germline, CDR1 SEHNR and CDR2 FQNEAQ (reference sequence). The CDR3 is 16 amino acids. The CDR3 loop reads CASSLPTSGGLDEQFF. The DNA of the CDR3 is TGTGCCAGCAGCTTACCTACTAGCGGGGGGCTGGATGAGCAGTTCTTC.

This clone was observed a single time. This chain links TRBV7-9 with TRBJ2-7; 7 bases are a match to TRBD1. The V segment lost 4 bases and the J segment 5 bases; nucleotides outside the gene matches: 5. Germline CDR1 and CDR2: SEHNR and FQNEAQ (reference sequence). This CDR3 comprises 13 residues. The CDR3 is CASSSGGSNEQYF. In DNA, the CDR3 is TGTGCCAGCAGCTCAGGGGGTTCCAACGAGCAGTACTTC.

The CDR3 nucleotides read TGTGCCAGCAGTCCCTATTTGGACAGGGGGGGGTATAGCAATCAGCCCCAGCATTTT. Translated: CASSPYLDRGGYSNQPQHF. J is TRBJ1-5 and V is TRBV27, with TRBD1 matching 10 bases. The CDR3 totals 19 residues. Germline CDR1 reads MNHEY; CDR2 reads SMNVEV (reference sequence). The trim removed 5 bases at V and 0 bases at J, leaving 13 bases unmatched.

The chain employs TRBV10-3 and TRBJ2-7; D remains ambiguous. The CDR3 runs to 16 residues. Trimming pared 3 bases from V and 0 bases from J, leaving 15 bases between. Germline CDR1 ENHRY, CDR2 SYGVKD. CDR3 in amino acids: CAISDPSQLASYEQYF. The CDR3 nucleotides are TGTGCCATCAGTGACCCTTCCCAGCTCGCCTCCTACGAGCAGTACTTC.

The CDR3 bases are TGTGCCAGCAGCTTCCAGGGGGCTACAGATACGCAGTATTTT. Protein sequence: CASSFQGATDTQYF. The chain joins TRBV7-9 to TRBJ2-3; TRBD1 matches at 8 bases. Germline-derived CDR1 and CDR2 are SEHNR and FQNEAQ (reference sequence). V dropped 3 bases and J dropped 3; count of bases not matched to a gene: 2. This CDR3 spans 14 amino acids. The whole variable domain, filled in from reference TRBV7-9 and TRBJ2-3, reads DTGVSQNPRHKITKRGQNVTFRCDPISEHNRLYWYRQTLGQGPEFLTYFQNEAQLEKSRLLSDRFSAERPKGSFSTLEIQRTEQGDSAMYLCASSFQGATDTQYFGPGTRLTVL.

The rearrangement links TRBV5-1 to TRBJ1-2, with D unclear. Germline V gene data show CDR1 as SGHRS and CDR2 as YFSETQ. Trimming took 0 bases from V and 3 from J, leaving 9 bases between them. The CDR3 runs 14 residues. CDR3 in amino acids: CASSLGPGDYGYTF. The CDR3 coding sequence is TGCGCCAGCAGCTTGGGTCCCGGTGACTATGGCTACACCTTC.

Concerning this clone: A much larger clone lies a single base off, so this may be a read error. The chain recombines TRBV3-1 (or the pseudogene TRBV3-2) with TRBJ1-1; no clear D. The CDR3 spans 11 residues. Deletions cut 0 bases from V and 4 bases from J, with 0 bases between. Looked up from germline, CDR1 is LGHDT and CDR2 is YNNKEL (reference sequence). CDR3 DNA sequence: TGTGCCAGCAGCCAAGACACTGAAGCTTTCTTT. The encoded protein is CASSQDTEAFF.

V gene TRBV4-1 combines with J gene TRBJ1-1; TRBD1 might be the D (5 bases). Germline-derived CDR1 and CDR2 are MGHRA and YSYEKL. CDR3 length equals 15 residues. Deletions cut 1 base from V and 3 bases from J, with 12 bases between. CDR3 in DNA: TGCGCCAGCAGCCAAGGCGAGACAGCCTACACTGAAGCTTTCTTT. Encoded protein: CASSQGETAYTEAFF.

This chain joins TRBV24-1 and TRBJ2-3; D is tentatively TRBD1 or TRBD2 (5 bases each). Germline assignment: CDR1 KGHDR and CDR2 SFDVKD. CDR3 length: 16 amino acids. V lost 2 bases to trimming and J lost 2 bases, with 13 bases between them. CDR3 DNA: TGTGCCACCAGTGATTCCCGGGACGCCTACACAGATACGCAGTATTTT. Translation: CATSDSRDAYTDTQYF.

The chain uses TRBV30 and TRBJ1-5, with D perhaps TRBD1 (5 bases). V was cut by 2 bases and J by 4 bases, with 6 bases left in between. CDR3 length equals 12 residues. Germline V gene sequence: CDR1 GTSNPN, CDR2 SVGIG (reference sequence). CDR3 coding DNA: TGTGCCTGGAGTTCAGGGAATCAGCCCCAGCATTTT. It encodes CAWSSGNQPQHF.

This chain joins TRBV10-3 and TRBJ2-1; 9 bases fit TRBD2. The V gene end was trimmed by 7 bases and the J gene end by 7 bases; junction bases not matched to a gene: 8. The V gene's germline CDR1 is ENHRY and CDR2 SYGVKD. The CDR3 is 14 residues long. The CDR3 reads CAITAGGPGNEQFF. The CDR3 DNA sequence: TGTGCCATCACGGCGGGGGGGCCGGGGAATGAGCAGTTCTTC.

V gene TRBV4-1 combines with J gene TRBJ1-5; D is perhaps TRBD1 (5 bases). The CDR3 totals 18 residues. V dropped 1 base and J dropped 6 bases, with 22 bases sitting between them. Per the germline V gene, CDR1 is MGHRA and CDR2 is YSYEKL. The CDR3 is CASSQVVFTGTTSQPQHF. The CDR3 region has the DNA TGCGCCAGCAGCCAAGTCGTATTTACGGGGACCACGAGTCAGCCCCAGCATTTT.